These 17 T cell receptor beta chains originate from one sample sequenced in a study of cytomegalovirus exposure and HLA in healthy donors. This PCR relied on a set of 60 Vbeta primers and 13 Jbeta primers. TCRdb's copy holds only in-frame clones and misses some; the assay was immunoSEQ multiplex PCR. The sample contains 140,000 or so clones, approximately 82% of which appear only once. The sequenced sample was PBMCs. All receptors derive from a woman aged 60 to 75 in good health and CMV-seropositive.

J is TRBJ2-7 and V is TRBV7-9; 7 bases map to TRBD2. The CDR3 is 13 amino acids. Germline V gives CDR1 SEHNR, CDR2 FQNEAQ (reference sequence). Trimming cost V 5 bases and J 7 bases; bases outside gene matches: 8. The CDR3, as DNA: TGTGCCAGCAGCCTAGGGTGGGAGGGGGAGCAGTACTTC. This gives the protein CASSLGWEGEQYF.

This clone is a singleton in its sample. The CDR3 here is CASSYQVGHNEQFF. CDR3 sequence (DNA): TGCGCCAGCAGCTACCAGGTGGGGCACAATGAGCAGTTCTTC. This chain links TRBV5-1 with TRBJ2-1, with D possibly being TRBD1 (5 bases). Germline V gene data show CDR1 as SGHRS and CDR2 as YFSETQ. The CDR3 is 14 residues long. Trimming took off 3 bases at V and 5 bases at J, with 12 bases between the two ends.

The chain is built from TRBV28 and TRBJ1-4; 9 bases match TRBD1. The germline V gene encodes CDR1 MDHEN and CDR2 SYDVKM. The trim removed 6 bases at V and 8 bases at J, leaving 7 bases unmatched. This CDR3 comprises 14 residues. CDR3 loop: CASSPGTGQEKLFF. The CDR3 DNA is TGTGCCAGCAGCCCCGGGACAGGGCAGGAAAAACTGTTTTTT.

The chain employs TRBV7-2 and TRBJ2-2; unclear D gene. The germline V gene has CDR1 SGHTA and CDR2 FQGNSA. The germline V and J ends were trimmed by 1 base and 2 bases, with 11 bases remaining between them. The CDR3 covers 16 residues. The CDR3 nucleotides read TGTGCCAGCAGCTTAGAAGCAACCCCCAACACCGGGGAGCTGTTTTTT. It translates to CASSLEATPNTGELFF.

The chain couples TRBV7-8 to TRBJ2-2; TRBD2 matches at 9 bases. CDR3 length equals 15 residues. Germline-derived CDR1 and CDR2 are SGHVS and FQNEAQ. J gave up 4 bases and V 7 bases, and 7 bases lay outside the gene matches. CDR3 in DNA: TGTGCCAGCACCTCGGGACTAGCAATCACCGGGGAGCTGTTTTTT. It is translated as CASTSGLAITGELFF.

In its sample, this clone was seen once. This rearrangement joins TRBV4-1 to TRBJ2-7; TRBD2 matches at 7 bases. V lost 0 bases and J lost 7; bases outside the gene matches: 0. Germline V gene lookup returns CDR1 MGHRA and CDR2 YSYEKL. The CDR3 covers 12 residues. The CDR3 DNA sequence: TGCGCCAGCAGCCAAGACGGGGGGGAGCAGTACTTC. This codes for CASSQDGGEQYF.

This chain joins TRBV29-1 and TRBJ2-1, with D possibly being TRBD2 (6 bases). With 7 bases removed from V and 5 bases from J, the gap between germline ends came to 18 bases. This CDR3 is built from 14 residues. Germline V gene data show CDR1 as SQVTM and CDR2 as ANQGSEA. Here the CDR3 DNA reads TGCAGCGCCCGCCGGGACTTAGCCGACAATGAGCAGTTCTTC. It specifies CSARRDLADNEQFF.

This clone was seen a single time. This chain uses TRBV28 with TRBJ2-7; 12 bases match TRBD1. CDR1 and CDR2 (germline): MDHEN, SYDVKM. This CDR3 region has 15 residues. The trim removed 5 bases at V and 4 bases at J, leaving 6 bases unmatched. DNA for the CDR3: TGTGCCAGCAGTCCCTGGGGACAGGGGGCGTACGAGCAGTACTTC. Protein: CASSPWGQGAYEQYF.

The J gene is TRBJ2-2, the V gene TRBV7-9; possibly TRBD2 for D (6 bases). This CDR3 has 14 amino acids. V was shortened by 5 bases and J by 6 bases, with 13 bases between the two germline ends. Germline V gene data show CDR1 as SEHNR and CDR2 as FQNEAQ (reference sequence). CDR3 in amino acids: CASSPGSFSGELFF. The CDR3 coding sequence is TGTGCCAGCAGCCCCGGGAGTTTCTCCGGGGAGCTGTTTTTT.

The chain recombines TRBV25-1 with TRBJ2-1, with D possibly being TRBD2 (6 bases). The V gene lost 3 bases and the J gene lost 6 bases, with 18 bases spanning the gap. This CDR3 spans 16 amino acids. Germline CDR1 and CDR2: MGHDK and SYGVNS. The CDR3 DNA reads as TGTGCCAGCAGTGAGACGGGCGGGATGGGTGCCAATGAGCAGTTCTTC. Its translation: CASSETGGMGANEQFF.

This clone showed up just once. The gene calls are TRBV5-1 and TRBJ2-7; 7 bases are shared with TRBD1. Trimming at V came to 4 bases and at J to 0 bases, leaving 7 bases not matched to a gene. Germline lookup yields CDR1 SGHRS and CDR2 YFSETQ. This CDR3 is built from 15 residues. The CDR3 DNA reads as TGCGCCAGCAGCCCGAAGACAGGGAGCTCCTACGAGCAGTACTTC. The encoded protein is CASSPKTGSSYEQYF.

The chain has TRBV10-2 and TRBJ1-3; TRBD1 aligns across 10 bases. The CDR3 is 17 amino acids. The trim removed 7 bases at V and 0 bases at J, leaving 9 bases unmatched. Per germline, CDR1 WSHSY and CDR2 SAAADI. The CDR3 loop is CASTGTGDSGSGNTIYF. The CDR3 nucleotides read TGCGCCAGCACGGGGACAGGGGACAGCGGCTCTGGAAACACCATATATTTT.

This chain links TRBV27 with TRBJ1-1; TRBD1 matches at 8 bases. The CDR3 has 14 amino acids. Per the germline V gene, CDR1 is MNHEY and CDR2 is SMNVEV (reference sequence). The V and J ends lost 3 bases and 5 bases, in that order; junction bases with no gene match: 5. This chain's CDR3 is CASSFTGGWTEAFF. For the CDR3, the DNA is TGTGCCAGCAGTTTTACAGGGGGGTGGACTGAAGCTTTCTTT.

The chain is built from TRBV6-5 and TRBJ1-4; D possibly corresponds to TRBD1 (6 bases). The V gene lost 9 bases and the J gene lost 4 bases, with 18 bases spanning the gap. Germline-derived CDR1 and CDR2 are MNHEY and SVGAGI. The CDR3 totals 15 residues. For the CDR3, the DNA is TGTGCCAGTTCCCAATTGGGGGCGGTTAATGAAAAACTGTTTTTT. Protein product: CASSQLGAVNEKLFF.

This sequence joins TRBV28 and TRBJ2-1; 7 nucleotides line up with TRBD1. CDR1 and CDR2 (germline): MDHEN, SYDVKM. V lost 6 bases, J lost 6 bases, and 14 bases stayed unmatched. The CDR3 length is 16 residues. DNA for the CDR3: TGTGCCAGCAGCCGACAGGGCTCCGGTCTCTTCAATGAGCAGTTCTTC. Translation: CASSRQGSGLFNEQFF.

V is TRBV30 and J is TRBJ2-5; D is perhaps TRBD1 (6 bases). The germline V and J ends were trimmed by 1 base and 4 bases, with 16 bases remaining between them. The CDR3 runs to 15 residues. Germline lookup yields CDR1 GTSNPN and CDR2 SVGIG (reference sequence). The CDR3 bases are TGTGCCTGGAGTGCCCCAGGGGCAGGGGTAGAGACCCAGTACTTC. This gives the protein CAWSAPGAGVETQYF.

This chain uses TRBV6-5 with TRBJ2-2; 10 positions agree with TRBD2. The V and J ends lost 8 bases and 5 bases, in that order; junction bases with no gene match: 8. Germline V gene data show CDR1 as MNHEY and CDR2 as SVGAGI. This CDR3 comprises 15 residues. CDR3 amino acids: CASRLAGVVTGELFF. The CDR3 coding sequence is TGTGCCAGCCGCCTAGCGGGAGTTGTGACCGGGGAGCTGTTTTTT.